This record concerns one TCR beta chain sequence. There is no known antigen for this receptor. Base qualities are missing; no much larger clone stands one base away. From its cysteine to its phenylalanine, the CDR3 spans 16 amino acids. Only CDR3 DNA is held: 48 bases, read in frame from base 1. For this chain, trimming is 3 bases at the V end and 0 bases at the J end, and the number of junction bases without a gene match is 3. CDR1 MGHRA and CDR2 YSYEKL are derived from the germline V gene. The source of the sample is a study of cytomegalovirus exposure and HLA in healthy donors (dated by TCRdb to 2016 to 2017). Concerning the study at large: An earlier analysis of approximately 640 of the donors reported roughly 270 Gb of sequence data and 117 million unique TCR beta sequences from approximately 180 million T cells. In an earlier analysis of 587 of the donors, high-throughput TCR beta sequencing was used to judge whether each TCR beta V gene segment behaved as functional or pseudogenic. All discovery cohort repertoires had been generated on a single sequencing platform. Rather than using new phenotypic data, the later analysis identified candidate immune exposures from TCR beta sequences and from how often those sequences occurred across donors. HLA typing included class I and class II loci at four-digit resolution. About 280 gigabases of sequencing data and 75 million to 85 million unique TCR sequences made up an early release that covered about 640 HLA-typed donors. To study patterns of TCR occurrence, a later analysis re-analyzed previously published TCR beta repertoires from under 750 donors and added high-resolution HLA genotyping. Among around 400 genotyped donors of the cohort, an average of approximately 220,000 unique TCR beta nucleotide sequences was sequenced per donor, of which 15% to 20% were non-productive. The study aimed to test whether signatures of past pathogen exposure could be identified by cataloging public T cell receptors. The genetic ancestry cluster associated with self-reported Caucasian donors included 81% of the 350 to 500 genotyped donors. Typing coverage varied by locus: about 620-640 donors for A, B, C, DRB1 and DQB1; 522 for DQA1; around 610 for DPA1; 450 to 480 for DPB1. The T cell repertoires of under 750 subjects were profiled by immunosequencing and related to cytomegalovirus serostatus. To predict cytomegalovirus infection status, the study brought together high-throughput TCR immunosequencing, statistical association of individual TCRs with disease status, and machine learning. Besides the first cohort of hundreds of subjects, a separate validation cohort made up of over 100 different subjects was used. Because of strong linkage in the cohort, roughly five DR-DQ haplotypes were treated as single units for association and clustering. A later genetic analysis took genome-wide SNP genotypes for about 65% of the 666 donors and used that subset as a discovery cohort. Donor age, sex, ethnicity and CMV serostatus were compiled together with the repertoire data. Study-wide findings and limitations: Presence/absence analyses assumed roughly uniform sequencing depth across donors, an assumption that may not hold. Cytomegalovirus status was reported to be diagnosed by the classifier with high specificity and sensitivity in both the original and validation cohorts. According to a later analysis, most CMV-associated TCR beta chains appeared to be HLA-restricted, and the HLA associations seemed to be driven largely by CMV exposure. A cluster of highly shared sequence variants was judged likely to represent a technical artifact of the sequencing pipeline. CMV serostatus was the only immune exposure information available for the cohort. An earlier analysis of around 600 of the donors showed that most TCR beta V segments appeared in productive rearrangements either about 87% or about 30% of the time, which broadly matched IMGT annotations. V-gene and J-gene trimming of TCR beta chains was associated with a missense DCLRE1C variant in a later genetic analysis, and the association was replicated in an independent cohort. Correlated functional status among segregating V segments might be attributable to linkage disequilibrium, but an unknown experimental factor could not be ruled out. When HLA alleles, especially DR and DQ, strongly co-occurred, TCR associations were difficult to assign to individual alleles. Because counts were too low, 15 or so rarely observed V segments, including chromosome 9 orphons, were excluded from the earlier analysis of several hundred of the donors. According to a later genetic analysis, donors in an Asian-associated ancestry cluster had fewer N-insertions in productive TCRs than the roughly 700-donor mean. The study gave a list of more than 150 TCR beta chains associated with cytomegalovirus. Specific HLA alleles were associated with 15,000 to 20,000 TCR beta sequences at a false discovery rate of 0.05 in a later analysis. Several of the top co-occurrence clusters appeared to be linked to parvovirus B19, influenza, CMV and Epstein-Barr virus, according to a later analysis. Because HLA typing was unavailable for some donors at each locus, only the typed subset was used in association tests. The 87-base-pair reads could not distinguish some IMGT-functional V segments, including TRBV6-2 and TRBV6-3, so those segments were excluded. The cohort was sequenced for TCR beta chains only, and without alpha or paired-chain data the features that could be detected were limited. The authors suggested that the approach could potentially be generalized to other disease states and immunological phenotypes. A few of the identified cytomegalovirus-associated TCR beta chains were confirmed in vitro to be specific for cytomegalovirus antigens. According to a later analysis, TCR association rates differed among HLA loci, with DRB1 alleles showing the most associated TCRs and HLA-C alleles showing the fewest. Most TCR sequences were seen in very few donors, while some public TCRs were found in many individuals. A further reported finding was that TCR beta sequences accurately predicted the HLA-A and HLA-B alleles for most subjects in the first cohort. A later analysis found that HLA-associated TCR beta chains were more clonally expanded and had lower generation probabilities than equally common non-associated chains.

In total, fewer than 750 healthy bone marrow donors made up the cohort. All cohort members were sampled while nominally healthy, although unrecorded immune exposures were likely present. The donor tested CMV seronegative, placing the donor among the approximately 400 seronegative members of the cohort. Every donor gave a peripheral blood sample, and the peripheral blood mononuclear cells from that sample were used for TCR beta sequencing. Genomic DNA extraction from the blood cell samples was performed with the Qiagen DNeasy Blood Extraction Kit. Library creation used the immunoSEQ multiplex PCR assay. For the multiplex PCR, a mixture combining 60 forward primers for TCR Vbeta segments and 13 reverse primers for TCR Jbeta segments was used. The CDR3 region of rearranged TCR beta genes was amplified from genomic DNA by a multiplex PCR assay. The Illumina HiSeq System was used to sequence the amplified TCR beta libraries as 87-base-pair reads. In the authors' own workflow: A later analysis counted some 80 million unique TCR beta chains across the 550 to 750 repertoires, and roughly 9.9 million of these chains were shared by at least two donors. Raw reads were error-corrected and collapsed into unique sequences with a nearest-neighbor algorithm that merged closely related sequences to remove PCR and sequencing errors. V, D and J gene segments were assigned by aligning CDR3 sequences to IMGT reference sequences. Each retained sequence needed at least a six-nucleotide match to both a V gene segment and a J gene segment. Rearrangements were classified as productive when the CDR3 lacked stop codons and remained in frame with V and J, and all other rearrangements were classified as non-productive. CDR3 was defined according to IMGT convention as the region running from the second conserved V-encoded cysteine to the conserved J-encoded phenylalanine. In an earlier analysis of roughly 580 of the donors, sequences lacking an unambiguous match to a single V gene segment were excluded. In an earlier analysis of 450 to 750 of the donors, a V segment was called functional when productive rearrangements were above 56.7%, and segregating when the standard deviation between donors exceeded 5%. A statistical classification framework was developed to diagnose cytomegalovirus status using the catalog of TCR beta chain sequences. A later analysis assigned V and J genes by comparing TCR nucleotide sequences with IMGT/GENE-DB human TR gene sequences. Using the TCRdist pipeline, a later analysis assigned CDR3 sequences along with most-parsimonious VDJ recombination scenarios. In a later analysis, each TCR beta chain was defined by its CDR3 amino acid sequence together with its V-gene family, and reads without a unique V-gene family were excluded. To address suspected cross-contamination and a sequencing artifact, a later analysis removed 450 to 700 highly shared, low-generation-probability nucleotide sequences. In a later analysis, a clonal expansion index for each public chain was calculated from normalized within-repertoire ranks of inferred template counts. In a later analysis, generation probabilities were computed using a VDJ recombination model fitted to out-of-frame rearrangements, and the results were checked against IGoR. In a later analysis, TCR-TCR, TCR-HLA and TCR-CMV co-occurrence was scored with hypergeometric tests, and a repertoire-size bias correction was applied to TCR pairs. False discovery rates were estimated in a later analysis by permuting HLA or CMV assignments 20 times. In a later analysis, co-occurring TCRs were grouped using DBSCAN, and TCRdist sequence similarity was added for clustering within HLA-allele-positive subsets. Repertoires with fewer than 30,000 or more than 120,000 public chains, plus five repertoires with anomalous nucleotide sharing, were excluded from co-occurrence clustering. TCRdb stores this immuneACCESS table with in-frame sequences only. Part of the clones is absent; in the studies checked, under half of the shortfall reflects unresolved V genes, and no reason is known for the rest. For V, J and clone size, that table is used; D and trimming come from the DNA. This sample comprises about 200,000 clones, about 80% of them detected only once. The ten most abundant clones make up 0.63% of the sample.

The sequencing input was PBMCs. The sequence was obtained from a man younger than 30 in good health and CMV-seronegative. Recombination joined TRBV4-1 with TRBJ1-4, with 8 bases matching TRBD1. This receptor carries the CDR3 CASSQDRVATNEKLFF. The bases are TGCGCCAGCAGCCAGGACAGGGTTGCAACTAATGAAAAACTGTTTTTT.